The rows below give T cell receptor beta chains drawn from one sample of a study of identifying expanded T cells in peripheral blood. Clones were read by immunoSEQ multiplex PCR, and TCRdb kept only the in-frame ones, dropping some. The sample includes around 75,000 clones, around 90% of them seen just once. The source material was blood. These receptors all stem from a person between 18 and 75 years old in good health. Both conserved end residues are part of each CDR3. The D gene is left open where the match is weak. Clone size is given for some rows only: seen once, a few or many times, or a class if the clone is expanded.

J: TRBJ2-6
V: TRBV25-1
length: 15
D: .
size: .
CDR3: CASSEAESGANVLTF
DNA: TGTGCCAGCAGTGAAGCGGAGTCGGGGGCCAACGTCCTGACTTTC

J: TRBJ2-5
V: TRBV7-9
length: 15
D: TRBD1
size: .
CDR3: CASSLRDRAQETQYF
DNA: TGTGCCAGCAGCTTGCGGGACAGGGCGCAAGAGACCCAGTACTTC

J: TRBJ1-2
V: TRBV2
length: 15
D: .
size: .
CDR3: CASSDPREANYGYTF
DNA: TGTGCCAGCAGTGACCCCAGGGAGGCTAACTATGGCTACACCTTC

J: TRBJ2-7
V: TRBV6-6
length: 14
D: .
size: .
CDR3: CASTLGGKTYEQYF
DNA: TGTGCCAGCACCCTCGGGGGAAAGACCTACGAGCAGTACTTC

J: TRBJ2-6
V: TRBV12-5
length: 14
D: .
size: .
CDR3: CASGLLAGANVLTF
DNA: TGTGCTAGTGGTTTACTTGCTGGGGCCAACGTCCTGACTTTC

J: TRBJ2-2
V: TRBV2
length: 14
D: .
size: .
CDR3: CASSERVATGELFF
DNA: TGTGCCAGCAGTGAACGGGTGGCCACCGGGGAGCTGTTTTTT

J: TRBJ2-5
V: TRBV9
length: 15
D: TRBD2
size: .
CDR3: CASSRGGGTQETQYF
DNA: TGTGCCAGCAGCCGGGGCGGGGGGACCCAAGAGACCCAGTACTTC

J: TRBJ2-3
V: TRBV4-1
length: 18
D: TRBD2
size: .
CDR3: CASSRRPATSGSTDTQYF
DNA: TGCGCCAGCAGCCGGCGACCCGCGACTAGCGGAAGCACAGATACGCAGTATTTT

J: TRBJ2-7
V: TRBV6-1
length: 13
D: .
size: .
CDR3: CASRSFEGYEQYF
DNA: TGTGCCAGCAGGTCTTTCGAGGGCTACGAGCAGTACTTC

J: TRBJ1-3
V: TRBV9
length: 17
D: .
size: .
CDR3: CASSVSGQGSSGNTIYF
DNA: TGTGCCAGCAGCGTATCCGGGCAGGGGAGCTCTGGAAACACCATATATTTT

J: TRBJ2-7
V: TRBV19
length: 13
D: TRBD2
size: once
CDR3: CASRTSGTNEQYF
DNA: TGTGCCAGTAGGACTAGCGGGACAAACGAGCAGTACTTC

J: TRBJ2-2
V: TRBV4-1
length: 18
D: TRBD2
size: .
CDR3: CASSHLLAGGPITGELFF
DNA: TGCGCCAGCAGCCACCTACTAGCGGGAGGGCCGATCACCGGGGAGCTGTTTTTT

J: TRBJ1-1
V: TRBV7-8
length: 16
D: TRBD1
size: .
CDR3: CASSFVGTAERSEAFF
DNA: TGTGCCAGCAGCTTCGTGGGGACAGCCGAACGGTCTGAAGCTTTCTTT

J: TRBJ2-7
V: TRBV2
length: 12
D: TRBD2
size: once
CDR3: CASRGGSYEQYF
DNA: TGTGCCAGCAGGGGAGGGTCCTACGAGCAGTACTTC

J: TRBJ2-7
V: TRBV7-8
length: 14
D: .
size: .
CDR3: CASSLDWGSYEQYF
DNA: TGTGCCAGCAGCTTAGATTGGGGGAGCTACGAGCAGTACTTC

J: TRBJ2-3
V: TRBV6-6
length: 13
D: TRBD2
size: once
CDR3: CASTRGGLDTQYF
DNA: TGTGCCAGCACCCGGGGGGGGTTGGATACGCAGTATTTT

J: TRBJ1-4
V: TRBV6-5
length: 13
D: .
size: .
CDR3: CASSTANNEKLFF
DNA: TGTGCCAGCAGTACAGCTAATAATGAAAAACTGTTTTTT

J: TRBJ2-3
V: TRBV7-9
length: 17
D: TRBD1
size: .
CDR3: CASSLANDRASTDTQYF
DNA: TGTGCCAGCAGCTTAGCCAACGACAGGGCGAGCACAGATACGCAGTATTTT

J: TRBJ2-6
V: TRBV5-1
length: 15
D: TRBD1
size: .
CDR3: CASSKGTGVANVLTF
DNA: TGCGCCAGCAGCAAAGGGACAGGCGTGGCCAACGTCCTGACTTTC

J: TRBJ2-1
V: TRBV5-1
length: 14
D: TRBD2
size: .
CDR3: CASSSSGMVNEQFF
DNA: TGCGCCAGCAGCTCTAGCGGGATGGTGAATGAGCAGTTCTTC

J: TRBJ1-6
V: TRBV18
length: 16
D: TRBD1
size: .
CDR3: CASSAYTGTGHRPLHF
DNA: TGTGCCAGCTCAGCATACACCGGGACAGGGCATCGTCCCCTCCACTTT

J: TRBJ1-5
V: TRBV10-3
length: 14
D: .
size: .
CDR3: CAIRPAGAGQPQHF
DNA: TGTGCCATCAGGCCAGCGGGGGCGGGCCAGCCCCAGCATTTT

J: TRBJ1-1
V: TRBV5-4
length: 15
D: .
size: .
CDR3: CASSLAGGGNTEAFF
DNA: TGTGCCAGCAGCTTGGCCGGCGGGGGGAACACTGAAGCTTTCTTT

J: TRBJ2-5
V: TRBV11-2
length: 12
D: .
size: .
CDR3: CASSGGGGTQYF
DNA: TGTGCCAGCAGTGGGGGAGGGGGGACCCAGTACTTC

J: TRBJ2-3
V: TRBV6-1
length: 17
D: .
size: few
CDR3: CASSEENRGRGLDTQYF
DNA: TGTGCCAGCAGTGAAGAGAATAGGGGTCGTGGTCTGGATACGCAGTATTTT

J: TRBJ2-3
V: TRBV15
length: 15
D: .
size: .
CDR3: CATSRPSGGTDTQYF
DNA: TGTGCCACCAGCAGACCATCGGGCGGGACAGATACGCAGTATTTT

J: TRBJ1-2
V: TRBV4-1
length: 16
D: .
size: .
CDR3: CASSQDGSTDVYGYTF
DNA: TGCGCCAGCAGCCAAGACGGGTCGACGGATGTCTATGGCTACACCTTC

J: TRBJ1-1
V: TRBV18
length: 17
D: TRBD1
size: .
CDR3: CASSPTGGFEGNTEAFF
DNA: TGTGCCAGCTCACCAACAGGGGGATTCGAGGGGAACACTGAAGCTTTCTTT

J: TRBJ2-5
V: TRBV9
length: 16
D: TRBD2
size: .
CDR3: CASSVSNSGGQETQYF
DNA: TGTGCCAGCAGCGTTTCCAATAGCGGGGGGCAGGAGACCCAGTACTTC

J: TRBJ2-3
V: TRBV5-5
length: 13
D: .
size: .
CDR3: CASSLAEEHPQYF
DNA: TGTGCCAGCAGCTTGGCGGAGGAGCACCCGCAGTATTTT

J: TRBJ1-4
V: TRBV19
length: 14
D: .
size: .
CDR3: CASSITGHDEKLFF
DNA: TGTGCCAGTAGTATAACGGGACATGATGAAAAACTGTTTTTT

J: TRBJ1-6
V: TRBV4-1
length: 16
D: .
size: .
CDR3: CASSQALGSGNSPLHF
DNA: TGCGCCAGCAGCCAAGCATTGGGGTCAGGGAACTCACCCCTCCACTTT

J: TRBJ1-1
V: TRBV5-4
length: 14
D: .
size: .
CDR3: CASSSAGMNTEAFF
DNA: TGTGCCAGCAGCTCGGCAGGCATGAACACTGAAGCTTTCTTT

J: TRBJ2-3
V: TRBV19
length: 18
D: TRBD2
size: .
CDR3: CASSIDRSSGRVVDTQYF
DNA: TGTGCCAGTAGTATAGATCGGTCTAGCGGGAGGGTTGTCGATACGCAGTATTTT

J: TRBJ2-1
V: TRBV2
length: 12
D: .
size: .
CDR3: CATLGLATEQFF
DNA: TGTGCCACCCTGGGACTGGCCACGGAGCAGTTCTTC

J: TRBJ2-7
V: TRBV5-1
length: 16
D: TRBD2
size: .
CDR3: CASSLVLAGVTYEQYF
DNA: TGCGCCAGCAGCTTGGTCCTAGCGGGAGTCACCTACGAGCAGTACTTC

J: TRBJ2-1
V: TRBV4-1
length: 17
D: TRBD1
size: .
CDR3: CASSRSGGTGLGNEQFF
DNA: TGCGCCAGCAGTCGATCTGGGGGGACAGGTTTAGGAAATGAGCAGTTCTTC

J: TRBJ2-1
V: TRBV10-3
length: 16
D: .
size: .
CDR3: CAISANREASYNEQFF
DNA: TGTGCCATCAGTGCCAATCGGGAAGCCTCCTACAATGAGCAGTTCTTC

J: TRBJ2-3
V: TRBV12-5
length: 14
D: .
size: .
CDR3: CASGPSVGRHTQYF
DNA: TGTGCTAGTGGTCCCTCGGTGGGCAGGCATACGCAGTATTTT

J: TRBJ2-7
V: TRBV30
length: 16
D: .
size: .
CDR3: CAWSAHRVIKPGEQYF
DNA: TGTGCCTGGAGTGCCCACAGGGTGATTAAACCGGGCGAGCAGTACTTC

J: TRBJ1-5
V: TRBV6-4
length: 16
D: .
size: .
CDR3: CASSAGSGVGRQPQHF
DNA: TGTGCCAGCAGTGCCGGATCGGGGGTAGGAAGACAGCCCCAGCATTTT